The 28 T cell receptor beta chains given below trace back to one sample, sequenced in a study of T cells after posttransplantation cyclophosphamide. Methotrexate plus calcineurin inhibitor accompanied controls' myeloablative marrow transplants; sampling was 1 year later. Assay used: immunoSEQ multiplex PCR; TCRdb lists only in-frame clones, some missing. The sample consists of around 17,000 clones, roughly 80% of them appearing once. The sequenced sample was PBMCs, obtained approximately 64 weeks after allogeneic stem cell transplant with calcineurin inhibitor and methotrexate. The receptors originated from a male patient between 25 and 39 years old who received an allogeneic stem cell transplant from an unrelated donor, was CMV-positive, and had acute and chronic GVHD. Some T cells may be graft donor cells.

The J gene is TRBJ1-2, the V gene TRBV30, with 7 bases fitting TRBD1. Germline V CDR1 and CDR2: GTSNPN, SVGIG (reference sequence). CDR3 length equals 12 residues. The V segment lost 5 bases and the J segment 3 bases; nucleotides outside the gene matches: 3. In DNA, the CDR3 is TGTGCCTGGTCGGGACAGTACTATGGCTACACCTTC. Protein product: CAWSGQYYGYTF.

The rearrangement links TRBV19 to TRBJ2-5; TRBD1 matches at 10 bases. Near its end, the DNA agrees better with TRBJ2-7, so the J call may be wrong. Germline CDR1 and CDR2: LNHDA and SQIVND (reference sequence). The CDR3 is made up of 15 amino acids. The CDR3 nucleotides read TGTGCCAGTAGTATAGAGAGGACAGGGGGCTACGAGCAGTACTTC. Protein product: CASSIERTGGYEQYF.

This clone was picked up one time. The chain carries TRBV2 and TRBJ2-1, with 8 positions matching TRBD2. The V gene end was trimmed by 7 bases and the J gene end by 0 bases; junction bases not matched to a gene: 11. Germline V gives CDR1 SNHLY, CDR2 FYNNEI. This CDR3 has 17 amino acids. The CDR3 here is CASIAGTRAVSYNEQFF. The CDR3 nucleotides are TGTGCCAGCATCGCCGGGACTAGAGCAGTCTCCTACAATGAGCAGTTCTTC.

The V call is TRBV7-9, the J call TRBJ1-4; D perhaps matches TRBD1 (6 bases). Germline V lookup: CDR1 SEHNR, CDR2 FQNEAQ (reference sequence). The CDR3 loop spans 13 amino acids. Trimming cost V 5 bases and J 8 bases, with 12 bases left between them. The CDR3 region is CASSMGTKEKLFF. The CDR3 nucleotides read TGTGCCAGCAGCATGGGGACAAAGGAAAAACTGTTTTTT.

This chain uses TRBV19 with TRBJ2-3, with a tentative D call TRBD2 (6 bases). The V gene lost 5 bases and the J gene lost 2 bases, with 11 bases spanning the gap. The V gene's germline CDR1 is LNHDA and CDR2 SQIVND (reference sequence). This CDR3 has 14 amino acids. The CDR3 DNA reads TGTGCCAGTAGTCTTGGCGGGATCACAGATACGCAGTATTTT. It codes for CASSLGGITDTQYF.

This clone was observed once. The chain couples TRBV6-1 to TRBJ1-2; 7 nucleotides match TRBD1. V trimming: 4 bases; J trimming: 4 bases; junction bases outside the gene matches: 3. The CDR3 is made up of 13 amino acids. Germline-derived CDR1 and CDR2 are MNHNS and SASEGT. The CDR3 here is CASSAGTVYGYTF. In nucleotides, the CDR3 is TGTGCCAGCAGTGCCGGGACAGTCTATGGCTACACCTTC.

The V call is TRBV5-1, the J call TRBJ2-7; 8 positions match TRBD1. In germline, CDR1 is SGHRS, CDR2 YFSETQ. The V and J ends lost 5 bases and 11 bases, in that order; junction bases with no gene match: 12. This CDR3 spans 13 amino acids. CDR3 DNA: TGCGCCAGCAGTCCGACAGGGGACGCTTCGGAGTACTTC. It translates to CASSPTGDASEYF.

This sequence joins TRBV19 and TRBJ1-5, with D possibly TRBD1 on 6 matching bases. Germline V gene sequence: CDR1 LNHDA, CDR2 SQIVND (reference sequence). The CDR3 has 11 residues. The V end was cut by 5 bases, the J end by 13 bases, with 12 bases between. The DNA for the CDR3 is TGTGCCAGTAGTTGGGGACACCTTCAGCATTTT. Encoded protein: CASSWGHLQHF.

The CDR3 nucleotides are TGTGCCAGCAGGGCAGGGAACACTGAAGCTTTCTTT. It specifies CASRAGNTEAFF. This chain joins TRBV27 and TRBJ1-1; D call uncertain. The CDR3 consists of 12 residues. Trimming took 6 bases from V and 1 from J, leaving 6 bases between them. Germline V lookup: CDR1 MNHEY, CDR2 SMNVEV (reference sequence).

This clone was seen just once. The rearrangement uses TRBV6-5 and TRBJ2-3; no definite D call. This CDR3 is 13 amino acids long. Germline CDR1 and CDR2: MNHEY and SVGAGI. Trimming removed 5 bases at V and 0 bases at J, with 6 bases between. For the CDR3, the DNA is TGTGCCAGCAGTCGTACTAGCACAGATACGCAGTATTTT. Residues: CASSRTSTDTQYF.

J is TRBJ2-7 and V is TRBV19, with 9 bases matching TRBD1. V lost 6 bases to trimming and J lost 0 bases; unmatched junction nucleotides: 6. Germline CDR1 and CDR2: LNHDA and SQIVND (reference sequence). The CDR3 runs 15 residues. The CDR3 reads CASSSKTGGSYEQYF. The CDR3 DNA follows: TGTGCCAGTAGCTCAAAGACAGGGGGCTCCTACGAGCAGTACTTC.

The rearrangement uses TRBV6-5 and TRBJ2-7; D perhaps matches TRBD1 (5 bases). The V end lost 6 bases, the J end lost 4 bases, and 13 bases lay between the germline ends. CDR1 and CDR2 (germline): MNHEY, SVGAGI. This CDR3 has 13 residues. The CDR3 loop is CASRLVGAYEQYF. The CDR3, as DNA: TGTGCCAGCAGACTCGTTGGGGCTTACGAGCAGTACTTC.

This chain links TRBV19 with TRBJ1-5; 11 bases fit TRBD1. The germline V gene has CDR1 LNHDA and CDR2 SQIVND (reference sequence). The CDR3 runs 15 residues. V lost 6 bases, J lost 9 bases, and 10 bases stayed unmatched. Written as DNA, the CDR3 is TGTGCCAGTAGCCTTCGGACAGGGGGCGGGATGCCCCAGCATTTT. Protein: CASSLRTGGGMPQHF.

The chain couples TRBV2 to TRBJ2-5, with 7 bases lining up with TRBD2. Germline trimming cut 4 bases from V and 2 bases from J; bases unmatched to any gene: 7. Germline V CDR1 and CDR2: SNHLY, FYNNEI. This CDR3 is 15 amino acids long. The CDR3 reads CASSGLADPQETQYF. The CDR3 nucleotides are TGTGCCAGCAGTGGTCTAGCGGACCCACAAGAGACCCAGTACTTC. Full variable domain (remainder filled in from reference TRBV2 and TRBJ2-5): EPEVTQTPSHQVTQMGQEVILRCVPISNHLYFYWYRQILGQKVEFLVSFYNNEISEKSEIFDDQFSVERPDGSNFTLKIRSTKLEDSAMYFCASSGLADPQETQYFGPGTRLLVL.

V and J are TRBV7-2 and TRBJ2-7; TRBD1 aligns across 9 bases. After removal of 4 bases from V and 2 bases from J, the junction contained 3 bases not matched to a gene. In germline, CDR1 is SGHTA, CDR2 FQGNSA. This CDR3 is 14 amino acids long. This chain's CDR3 is CASSSTGGPYEQYF. Here the CDR3 DNA reads TGTGCCAGCAGCTCGACAGGGGGACCCTACGAGCAGTACTTC.

The chain is built from TRBV7-9 and TRBJ2-5, with 8 bases that match TRBD2. V lost 3 bases, J lost 5 bases, and 8 bases stayed unmatched. The CDR3 contains 15 residues. Germline assignment: CDR1 SEHNR and CDR2 FQNEAQ (reference sequence). CDR3 protein: CASSLRGVLVETQYF. CDR3 DNA: TGTGCCAGCAGCTTGCGGGGGGTACTTGTGGAGACCCAGTACTTC.

The chain recombines TRBV5-8 with TRBJ1-5; D unresolved. Trimming cost V 0 bases and J 6 bases, with 4 bases left between them. Germline loops: CDR1 SGHTS, CDR2 YDEGEE. The length of the CDR3 is 12 residues. CDR3 sequence: CASSLGSQPQHF. In nucleotides, the CDR3 is TGTGCCAGCAGCTTGGGCAGTCAGCCCCAGCATTTT.

This clone was seen only a few times. J is TRBJ1-3 and V is TRBV7-2; D is uncertain. This CDR3 is 16 amino acids long. Germline lookup yields CDR1 SGHTA and CDR2 FQGNSA. Trimming cost V 1 base and J 7 bases, with 17 bases left between them. Written as DNA, the CDR3 is TGTGCCAGCAGCTTAGTCGTTGCGGGATTTGGGAACACCATATATTTT. It codes for CASSLVVAGFGNTIYF. Filled out from reference TRBV7-2 and TRBJ1-3, the complete variable domain reads GAGVSQSPSNKVTEKGKDVELRCDPISGHTALYWYRQSLGQGLEFLIYFQGNSAPDKSGLPSDRFSAERTGGSVSTLTIQRTQQEDSAVYLCASSLVVAGFGNTIYFGEGSWLTVV.

The rearrangement links TRBV9 to TRBJ1-1; TRBD1 aligns across 7 bases. V was pared by 4 bases and J by 4 bases, with 10 bases of the junction left unmatched. Per the germline V gene, CDR1 is SGDLS and CDR2 is YYNGEE. This CDR3 comprises 15 residues. The CDR3 sequence is CASSSQGLGSTEAFF. CDR3 sequence (DNA): TGTGCCAGCAGCTCACAGGGGCTTGGGTCCACTGAAGCTTTCTTT. Together with reference TRBV9 and TRBJ1-1, the CDR3 gives the full variable domain: DSGVTQTPKHLITATGQRVTLRCSPRSGDLSVYWYQQSLDQGLQFLIQYYNGEERAKGNILERFSAQQFPDLHSELNLSSLELGDSALYFCASSSQGLGSTEAFFGQGTRLTVV.

The chain employs TRBV4-3 and TRBJ2-5, with 10 bases that match TRBD2. The J call may be wrong; the DNA end is better matched by TRBJ2-7. The CDR3 consists of 15 residues. Germline CDR1 reads LGHNA; CDR2 reads YSLEER. The CDR3 DNA is TGCGCCAGCAGCTATGGACTAGCGGAAACCTACGAGCAGTACTTC. This encodes CASSYGLAETYEQYF.

The chain couples TRBV18 to TRBJ1-1; D gene ambiguous. V lost 6 bases to trimming and J lost 2 bases, with 13 bases between them. The CDR3 length is 14 residues. Germline V gene lookup returns CDR1 KGHSH and CDR2 LQKENI. The chain's CDR3 is CASSPLTDNTEAFF. The CDR3 nucleotides are TGTGCCAGCTCGCCCCTGACTGATAACACTGAAGCTTTCTTT.

This clone came up a few times. At one end the junction does not follow the germline gene, possibly because of a read error. The V and J genes are TRBV5-1 and TRBJ2-1; D gene uncertain. Germline lookup yields CDR1 SGHRS and CDR2 YFSETQ. This CDR3 region has 11 residues. CDR3 loop: CASSRQLEQFF. DNA of the CDR3: TGTGCCAGCAGCCGCCAGTTGGAGCAGTTCTTC.

The V gene is TRBV5-8, the J gene TRBJ2-2; 9 bases match TRBD2. Germline lookup yields CDR1 SGHTS and CDR2 YDEGEE. The CDR3 has 16 residues. V was pared by 4 bases and J by 2 bases, with 6 bases of the junction left unmatched. This chain's CDR3 is CASSPGTSRNTGELFF. The CDR3, as DNA: TGTGCCAGCAGCCCCGGGACTAGCCGTAACACCGGGGAGCTGTTTTTT.

This chain connects TRBV30 to TRBJ2-7, with TRBD2 matching 10 bases. CDR1 is GTSNPN, CDR2 SVGIG, per germline (reference sequence). This CDR3 is built from 14 residues. V dropped 1 base and J dropped 5; count of bases not matched to a gene: 5. CDR3 protein: CAWSGLAGDHEQYF. The CDR3 DNA is TGTGCCTGGAGTGGGCTAGCGGGGGATCACGAGCAGTACTTC.

The chain links TRBV9 to TRBJ2-7, with 8 bases that match TRBD1. V trimming: 3 bases; J trimming: 4 bases; junction bases outside the gene matches: 9. The germline CDR1 and CDR2 sequences are SGDLS and YYNGEE. The CDR3 consists of 15 residues. CDR3 amino acids: CASSAHQGAFYEQYF. The CDR3 region has the DNA TGTGCCAGCAGCGCCCACCAGGGGGCGTTTTACGAGCAGTACTTC.

Judged by abundance, this clone is medium-sized. The genes are TRBV10-3 and TRBJ2-3; the D is unclear. Germline V gives CDR1 ENHRY, CDR2 SYGVKD. The V and J ends lost 2 bases and 2 bases respectively, with 8 bases between them. This CDR3 has 14 residues. This CDR3 is CAISEGQDTDTQYF. The CDR3 coding sequence is TGTGCCATCAGTGAGGGGCAGGACACAGATACGCAGTATTTT.

The chain recombines TRBV29-1 with TRBJ2-3, with 15 bases fitting TRBD2. The CDR3 contains 15 residues. The V segment lost 3 bases and the J segment 3 bases; nucleotides outside the gene matches: 1. CDR1 and CDR2 (germline): SQVTM, ANQGSEA. CDR3: CSVDGTSGRTDTQYF. The CDR3 DNA sequence: TGCAGCGTTGACGGGACTAGCGGGAGGACAGATACGCAGTATTTT.

The chain recombines TRBV7-9 with TRBJ2-7; 14 bases align to TRBD2. The germline CDR1 and CDR2 sequences are SEHNR and FQNEAQ (reference sequence). Trimming at V came to 6 bases and at J to 5 bases, leaving 15 bases not matched to a gene. CDR3 length: 18 amino acids. The CDR3 nucleotides read TGTGCCAGCAGACAAACCGGGACTAGCGGGAGTAGTTTACACGAGCAGTACTTC. This sequence encodes CASRQTGTSGSSLHEQYF.